One T cell receptor (beta chain) is described in this entry. Its antigen is as yet unknown. The sample originates from a study of CD8 T cells in Susac syndrome. Overall study findings and caveats: CD8+ clonal expansion in Susac was maximal in TEMRA cells and in active patients.

V gave up 3 bases and J gave up 3 bases, with 8 bases separating them. Germline lookup yields CDR1 SGHDN and CDR2 FVKESK. CDR3 length: 13 amino acids. Reverse transcription used about 0.45 to 1 ug RNA and random hexamers. TCRdb itself ran the immunoSEQ multiplex PCR reads through MiXCR, one entry per CDR3 protein. The data contain about 100,000 distinct CDR3 sequences, 95% of them singletons. The sample consisted of CD8+ T cells from PBMCs. This clonotype was sampled from a human donor with Susac syndrome. J is TRBJ1-1 and V is TRBV14; unclear D gene. This chain's CDR3 is CASSHLGDTEAFF. As DNA, the CDR3 is TGTGCCAGCAGCCATCTCGGGGACACTGAAGCTTTCTTT.